This T cell receptor beta chain was captured in a study of blood T cell repertoires in COVID-19. Study details: Recovered status in Cohort 3 required two negative PCRs, clearance, or symptom resolution. Sites across the United States, Italy and Spain contributed samples from acute and convalescent COVID-19.

Residents of about two dozen US areas, aged about 18 to 89 years, made up the participants. Trimming left V 3 bases short and J 6 bases short, with 15 bases between. Germline CDR1 is WNHNN and CDR2 is SYGVQD (reference sequence). This CDR3 has 16 residues. Per the original data handling: Reference gene primer amplification gave nucleated cell count estimates. Assay: immunoSEQ multiplex PCR; the TCRdb copy retains only in-frame clones and omits some. V and J calls and clone size follow that table, whereas D and trimming were derived from the DNA. The data show approximately 140,000 clones, around 82% seen once.

The rearrangement joins TRBV10-1 to TRBJ2-6; TRBD2 might be the D (6 bases). The sequence came from a man aged 45-65 years in a cohort exposed to, infected with or recovered from COVID-19 (not recorded which). The sample consisted of PBMCs or T cells enriched from blood (not recorded which). The CDR3 DNA reads TGCGCCAGCAGTGACGGGACTGCCCCTGAGGCCAACGTCCTGACTTTC. It specifies CASSDGTAPEANVLTF.